This T cell receptor beta chain emerged from a study of blood T cell repertoires in COVID-19. Study-wide background: Sites in the United States, Italy and Spain provided acute and convalescent COVID-19 samples. T cells, B-cell-depleted T cells, or PBMCs provided the cDNA or gDNA that served as material.

This clone turned up a few times. TCRdb's copy holds only in-frame clones and misses some; the assay was immunoSEQ multiplex PCR. The data contain roughly 120,000 clones, around 80% of them singletons. The trim removed 5 bases at V and 1 base at J, leaving 3 bases unmatched. The CDR3 covers 15 residues. Per the germline V gene, CDR1 is LNHDA and CDR2 is SQIVND (reference sequence). The chain links TRBV19 to TRBJ2-2, with 8 positions matching TRBD1. The receptor was isolated from a man between 65 and 85 years old with acute or convalescent COVID-19. Sequencing was carried out using peripheral blood. The CDR3 DNA sequence: TGTGCCAGTAGTCAGGACAGGGAGAACACCGGGGAGCTGTTTTTT. It specifies CASSQDRENTGELFF.